Shown below are 4 T cell receptor beta chains from a single sample sequenced in a study of blood T cell repertoires in COVID-19. TCRdb keeps only in-frame clones here, not all; method: immunoSEQ multiplex PCR. The sample consists of about 300,000 clones, 70% to 90% of them appearing once. The sequenced sample was peripheral blood. These receptors were taken from a woman in her twenties or thirties who had recovered from COVID-19.

This sequence joins TRBV6-1 and TRBJ2-7; 10 nucleotides align to TRBD1. Looked up from germline, CDR1 is MNHNS and CDR2 is SASEGT. V lost 3 bases and J lost 3; bases outside the gene matches: 2. This CDR3 has 14 residues. CDR3 sequence reads: CASSEGQGLYEQYF. CDR3 bases: TGTGCCAGCAGTGAGGGACAGGGGCTCTACGAGCAGTACTTC.

This chain uses TRBV19 with TRBJ1-2; D not resolved. CDR1 LNHDA and CDR2 SQIVND come from the germline V gene (reference sequence). V was shortened by 7 bases and J by 3 bases, with 9 bases between the two germline ends. The CDR3 loop spans 12 amino acids. Here the CDR3 DNA reads TGTGCCAGTACCCGGGTGGACTATGGCTACACCTTC. It yields the protein CASTRVDYGYTF. Full variable domain (remainder filled in from reference TRBV19 and TRBJ1-2): DGGITQSPKYLFRKEGQNVTLSCEQNLNHDAMYWYRQDPGQGLRLIYYSQIVNDFQKGDIAEGYSVSREKKESFPLTVTSAQKNPTAFYLCASTRVDYGYTFGSGTRLTVV.

This rearrangement joins TRBV2 to TRBJ2-1; D gene unclear. The CDR3 covers 14 residues. Trimming stripped 4 bases from V and 5 bases from J, with 12 bases between. CDR1 and CDR2 from the germline V gene are SNHLY and FYNNEI. CDR3 DNA sequence: TGTGCCAGCAGTGGCGCGGCGGATGACAATGAGCAGTTCTTC. This gives the protein CASSGAADDNEQFF.

This clone was counted once. The V and J genes are TRBV4-1 and TRBJ2-1, with D possibly matching TRBD2 (7 bases). V was trimmed by 4 bases and J by 4 bases, leaving 14 bases between them. The CDR3 sequence is 15 residues long. Germline-derived CDR1 and CDR2 are MGHRA and YSYEKL. CDR3 amino acids: CASSPERGAYNEQFF. DNA for the CDR3: TGCGCCAGCAGCCCCGAACGGGGGGCGTACAATGAGCAGTTCTTC.